This T cell receptor beta chain was identified during a study of T-cell memory formation after mild COVID-19. Overall study: Largely donor-specific TCR clusters were found.

Findings and caveats of the study: Clones which contracted sat mainly in CM and EM if CD4+, and in EMRA if CD8+.

With respect to this clonotype: Its antigen is still unknown.

MiXCR, applied by TCRdb to the 5' RACE reads, yields one record per CDR3 protein. This repertoire shows about 210,000 distinct CDR3 sequences, around 25% found once; its top ten account for 10% to 12%. The specimen was PBMCs or a T cell subset sorted from them (not recorded which). The source of this sequence is an adult woman who had mild COVID-19 (a few samples of this study predate the infection). Cell type and time point are not known.

CDR3 nucleotides: TGTGCCAGCAGTGAAGGGTTCTATGGCTACACCTTC. Its translation: CASSEGFYGYTF. This rearrangement joins TRBV2 to TRBJ1-2; D is ambiguous. The V gene's germline CDR1 is SNHLY and CDR2 FYNNEI. The length of the CDR3 is 12 residues. Trimming cost V 1 base and J 4 bases, with 4 bases left between them. Drawing the rest from reference TRBV2 and TRBJ1-2, the complete variable domain is EPEVTQTPSHQVTQMGQEVILRCVPISNHLYFYWYRQILGQKVEFLVSFYNNEISEKSEIFDDQFSVERPDGSNFTLKIRSTKLEDSAMYFCASSEGFYGYTFGSGTRLTVV.